A single sample gave rise to the 6 T cell receptor beta chains below, sequenced in a study of Graves' ophthalmopathy and Graves' hyperthyroidism. CDR3 regions of TCR beta were amplified from RNA transcripts. RT-PCR with HTBI primers came first, then second-round multiplex PCR. Via MiXCR, TCRdb re-called the multiplex PCR reads, giving one row per CDR3 protein. The data contain 170,000 or so distinct CDR3 sequences, roughly two fifths of them singletons. The sequenced material came from peripheral blood. These receptors were taken from a woman between 35 and 50 years old with Graves' ophthalmopathy.

This clonotype was recorded a few times. The chain combines TRBV29-1 with TRBJ1-2; D might be TRBD1 (6 bases). This CDR3 region has 16 residues. V was shortened by 7 bases and J by 8 bases, with 29 bases between the two germline ends. Germline V gene data show CDR1 as SQVTM and CDR2 as ANQGSEA. The CDR3: CSAPDSLGPMEDGYTF. The DNA for the CDR3 is TGCAGCGCCCCGGACAGTTTAGGGCCTATGGAAGACGGCTACACCTTC.

This chain uses TRBV28 with TRBJ2-7; the D call may be TRBD1 or TRBD2 (5 bases each). Germline assignment: CDR1 MDHEN and CDR2 SYDVKM. The CDR3 totals 15 residues. The V gene lost 3 bases and the J gene lost 4 bases, with 16 bases spanning the gap. CDR3 protein: CASSFQGAGFYEQYF. DNA of the CDR3: TGTGCCAGCAGTTTTCAAGGGGCGGGTTTTTACGAGCAGTACTTC.

This clonotype has ten or more counts. The chain joins TRBV20-1 to TRBJ2-5; 12 bases line up with TRBD2. This CDR3 region has 15 residues. Germline V gene lookup returns CDR1 DFQATT and CDR2 SNEGSKA (reference sequence). V was pared by 7 bases and J by 5 bases, with 11 bases of the junction left unmatched. CDR3 in amino acids: CSVIVTSGGWETQYF. DNA of the CDR3: TGCAGTGTTATAGTTACTAGCGGGGGGTGGGAGACCCAGTACTTC.

This clonotype was picked up many times. The gene calls are TRBV3-1 and TRBJ2-5; D ambiguous. This CDR3 has 12 amino acids. Germline-derived CDR1 and CDR2 are LGHDT and YNNKEL (reference sequence). Trimming shortened V by 2 bases and J by 4 bases, and 5 bases separated the two germline ends. CDR3 coding DNA: TGTGCCAGCAGCCAACCCCCAGAGACCCAGTACTTC. Translating gives CASSQPPETQYF.

This clonotype was picked up many times. The chain couples TRBV2 to TRBJ1-2; 9 bases match TRBD1. The CDR3 runs 15 residues. CDR1 and CDR2 (germline): SNHLY, FYNNEI. The V and J ends lost 3 bases and 4 bases, in that order; junction bases with no gene match: 6. DNA of the CDR3: TGTGCCAGCAGTGAGGGGGACAGGGAAGTCTATGGCTACACCTTC. As protein: CASSEGDREVYGYTF.

This clonotype occurred many times. The V call is TRBV9, the J call TRBJ2-7, with D perhaps matching TRBD2 (5 bases). This CDR3 spans 13 amino acids. The germline gives CDR1 SGDLS, CDR2 YYNGEE. V lost 6 bases, J lost 3 bases, and 13 bases lay in between. The DNA for the CDR3 is TGTGCCAGCAACCCGGACGGAGGCTACGAGCAGTACTTC. Its translation is CASNPDGGYEQYF.